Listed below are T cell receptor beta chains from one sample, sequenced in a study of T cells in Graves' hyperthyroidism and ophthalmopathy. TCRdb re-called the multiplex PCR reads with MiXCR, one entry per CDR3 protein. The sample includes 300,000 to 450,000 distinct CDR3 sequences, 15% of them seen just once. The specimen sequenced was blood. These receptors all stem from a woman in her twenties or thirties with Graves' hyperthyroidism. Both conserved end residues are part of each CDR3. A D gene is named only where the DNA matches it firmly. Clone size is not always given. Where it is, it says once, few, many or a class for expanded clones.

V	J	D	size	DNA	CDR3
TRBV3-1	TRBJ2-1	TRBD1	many	TGTGCCAGCAGCCCTTGGGACAGGGAGTACAATGAGCAGTTCTTC	CASSPWDREYNEQFF
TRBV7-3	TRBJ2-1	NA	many	TGTGCCAGCAGCTCGGGACTTTACAATGAGCAGTTCTTC	CASSSGLYNEQFF
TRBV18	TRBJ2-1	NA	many	TGTGCCAGCTCACCAACGACGGGGCGACCCAATGAGCAGTTCTTC	CASSPTTGRPNEQFF
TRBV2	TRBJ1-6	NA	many	TGTGCCAGCAGTGAACGCGGGGGTGTGGGTAATTCACCCCTCCACTTT	CASSERGGVGNSPLHF
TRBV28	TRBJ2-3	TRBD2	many	TGTGCCATTACGTCTAGCGGGAGAACAGATACGCAGTATTTT	CAITSSGRTDTQYF
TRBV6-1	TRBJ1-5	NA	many	TGTGCCAGCAGTGAAGTGACAGGAGATCAGCCCCAGCATTTT	CASSEVTGDQPQHF
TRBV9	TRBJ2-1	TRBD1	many	TGTGCCAGCAGCGTTACAGGGGGCAATGAGCAGTTCTTC	CASSVTGGNEQFF
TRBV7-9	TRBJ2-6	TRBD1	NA	TGTGCCAGCAGCTCCCAGGGACAGGGTAGAGGCTCTGGGGCCAACGTCCTGACTTTC	CASSSQGQGRGSGANVLTF
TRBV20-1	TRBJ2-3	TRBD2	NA	TGCAGTGCTTCGGGACTAGCTCAGAGGGATGGAGATACGCAGTATTTT	CSASGLAQRDGDTQYF
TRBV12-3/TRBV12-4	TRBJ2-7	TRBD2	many	TGTGCCAGCAGCCTCGGCGGGGGAACCTACGAGCAGTACTTC	CASSLGGGTYEQYF
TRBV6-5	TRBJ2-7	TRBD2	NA	TGTGCCAGCAGTTACTCAATTAGCGGGAGTGGGTACGAGCAGTACTTC	CASSYSISGSGYEQYF
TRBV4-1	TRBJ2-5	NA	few	TGCGCCAGCAGCCAAGCTTACAGGGACGGGCCGGAGACCCAGTACTTC	CASSQAYRDGPETQYF
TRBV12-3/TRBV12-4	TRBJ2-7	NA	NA	TGTGCCAGCAGTTTTGAGGAGGGGCTCTACGAGCAGTACTTC	CASSFEEGLYEQYF
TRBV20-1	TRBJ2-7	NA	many	TGCAGTGCTAAGGACCCATTCAGCTACGAGCAGTACTTC	CSAKDPFSYEQYF
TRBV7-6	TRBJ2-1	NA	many	TGTGCCAGCAGCTCGCCTCTACACAACTACAATGAGCAGTTCTTC	CASSSPLHNYNEQFF
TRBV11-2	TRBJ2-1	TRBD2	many	TGTGCCAGCAGCCAACGAGTAGGACTAGCGGGAGACAATGAGCAGTTCTTC	CASSQRVGLAGDNEQFF
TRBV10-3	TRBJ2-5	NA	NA	TGTGCCATCAGTTCCTATCCGGGACCTACTAACTTC	CAISSYPGPTNF
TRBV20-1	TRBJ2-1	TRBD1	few	TGCAGTGCTAGTAGACAGGGGGATGAGCAGTTCTTC	CSASRQGDEQFF
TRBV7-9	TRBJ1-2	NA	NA	TGTGCCAGCCTTTCTCCAATGGGGGAGGTCCCTTATGGCTACACCTTC	CASLSPMGEVPYGYTF
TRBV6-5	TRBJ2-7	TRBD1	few	TGTGCCAGCAGTTACTCCGGGACAGGGAACTACGAGCAGTACTTC	CASSYSGTGNYEQYF
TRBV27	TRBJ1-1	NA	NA	TGTGCCAGCAGTTTTCGGGGGGCGTCCACTGAAGCTTTCTTT	CASSFRGASTEAFF
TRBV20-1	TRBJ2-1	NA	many	TGCAGTGCTAGAGATTTGGCGGGGTCCTACAATGAGCAGTTCTTC	CSARDLAGSYNEQFF
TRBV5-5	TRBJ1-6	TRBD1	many	TGTGCCAGCAGCGTACAGGGGAACAATTCACCCCTCCACTTT	CASSVQGNNSPLHF
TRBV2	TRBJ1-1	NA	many	TGTGCCAGCAGCCAAGTATACGGGGGCAGTGAAGCTTTCTTT	CASSQVYGGSEAFF
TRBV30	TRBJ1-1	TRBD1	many	TGTGCCTGGGGACAGGAGATGAACACTGAAGCTTTCTTT	CAWGQEMNTEAFF
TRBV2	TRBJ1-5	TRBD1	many	TGTGCCAGCAGTGGACAGGGCAATTTGGGCAATCAGCCCCAGCATTTT	CASSGQGNLGNQPQHF
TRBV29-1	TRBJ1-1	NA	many	TGCAGCGTTGGTCAGGAGGGGACTGAAGCTTTCTTT	CSVGQEGTEAFF
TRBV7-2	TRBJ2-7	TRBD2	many	TGTGCCAGCAGCTTAGGTATAGCGGGAGGCCTCTACGAGCAGTACTTC	CASSLGIAGGLYEQYF
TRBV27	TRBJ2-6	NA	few	TGTGCCAGCAGTTTGGCAGGGGATTCTGGGGCCAACGTCCTGACTTTC	CASSLAGDSGANVLTF
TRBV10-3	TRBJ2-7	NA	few	TGTGCCATCAGTGGGACTGACAGCCACCTCTCCTACGAGCAGTACTTC	CAISGTDSHLSYEQYF
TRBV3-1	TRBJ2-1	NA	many	TGTGCCAGCAGCCAAGATTGGGCGGGGTTCAATGAGCAGTTCTTC	CASSQDWAGFNEQFF
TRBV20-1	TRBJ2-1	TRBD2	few	TGCAGTGCTAGAGGGGGGTCGGGACTAGGATACAATGAGCAGTTCTTC	CSARGGSGLGYNEQFF